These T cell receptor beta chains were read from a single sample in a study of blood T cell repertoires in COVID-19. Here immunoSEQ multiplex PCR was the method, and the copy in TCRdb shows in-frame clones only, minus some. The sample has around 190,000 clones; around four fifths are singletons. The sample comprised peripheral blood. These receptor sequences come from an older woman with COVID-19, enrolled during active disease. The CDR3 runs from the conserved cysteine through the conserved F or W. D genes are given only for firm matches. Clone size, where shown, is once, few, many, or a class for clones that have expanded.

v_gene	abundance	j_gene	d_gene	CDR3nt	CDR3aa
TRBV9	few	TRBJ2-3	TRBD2	TGTGCCAGCAGCACCCGCAGCGGGGTACAAGATACGCAGTATTTT	CASSTRSGVQDTQYF
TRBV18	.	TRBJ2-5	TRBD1	TGTGCCAGCTCCCAGGGGACAGGGGACCAAGAGACCCAGTACTTC	CASSQGTGDQETQYF
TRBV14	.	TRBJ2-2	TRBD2	TGTGCCAGCAGCCCCTTGGGGAGGGGCGACACCGGGGAGCTGTTTTTT	CASSPLGRGDTGELFF
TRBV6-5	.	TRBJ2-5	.	TGTGCCAGCAGTTACTCGGGAACAGGGACCGCGGAGACCCAGTACTTC	CASSYSGTGTAETQYF
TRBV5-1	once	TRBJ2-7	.	TGCGCCAGCAGCTCTACAGGGTTTGGCGAGCAGTACTTC	CASSSTGFGEQYF
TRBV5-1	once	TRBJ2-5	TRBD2	TGCGCCAGCAGCCTACAAGGGACTACCGAAGCAGAGACCCAGTACTTC	CASSLQGTTEAETQYF
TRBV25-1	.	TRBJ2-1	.	TGTGCCAGCATATTTAGCGGCCCCGAGTACAATGAGCAGTTCTTC	CASIFSGPEYNEQFF
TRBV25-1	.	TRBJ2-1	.	TGTGCCAGCCAGAATATCGGGAGCCACGATGAGCAGTTCTTC	CASQNIGSHDEQFF
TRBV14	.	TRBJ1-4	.	TGTGCCAGCAGCTCCCACAGGGCGGAAGAAAAACTGTTTTTT	CASSSHRAEEKLFF
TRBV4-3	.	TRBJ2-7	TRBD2	TGCGCCAGCAGCCAAGGAAACGGGGGACTAGCGGGAGGGCTGGGGAACCACGAGCAGTACTTC	CASSQGNGGLAGGLGNHEQYF
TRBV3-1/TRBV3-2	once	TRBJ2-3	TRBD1	TGTGCCAGCAGCGCTACCCACAGGGGGGCGGCGCAGTATTTT	CASSATHRGAAQYF
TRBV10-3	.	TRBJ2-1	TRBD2	TGTGCCGTCTACTCGGGACTAGCGGGGAGAAATAATGAGCAGTTCTTC	CAVYSGLAGRNNEQFF
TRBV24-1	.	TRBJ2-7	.	TGTGCCACCGGCGGTAGTGGCCTACGAGGGCAGTACTTC	CATGGSGLRGQYF
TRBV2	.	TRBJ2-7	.	TGTGCCAGCAGCGTCGGGGGGCTCGACGAGCAGTACTTC	CASSVGGLDEQYF
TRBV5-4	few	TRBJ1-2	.	TGTGCCAGCAGCTCCGGGCCAGGGTTGAGAGGCTACACCTTC	CASSSGPGLRGYTF
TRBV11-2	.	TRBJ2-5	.	TGTGCCAGCACCCTAACGCGAGAGACCCAGTACTTC	CASTLTRETQYF
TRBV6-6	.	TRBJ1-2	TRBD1	TGTGCCAGCAGTTCTCAGGGGGCGCTTGGCTACACCTTC	CASSSQGALGYTF
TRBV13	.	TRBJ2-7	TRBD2	TGTGCCAGCAGCCCCCTCAGGCGGGAGAGACTGTACTTC	CASSPLRRERLYF
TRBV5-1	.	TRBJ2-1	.	TGCGCCAGCAGCCCCCGGTCGGGGGGCAGAGAGACTAGGAATGAGCAGTTCTTC	CASSPRSGGRETRNEQFF
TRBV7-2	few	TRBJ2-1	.	TGTGCCAGCAGCTCCCTAGGGGGGGGACCCTACAATGAGCAGTTCTTC	CASSSLGGGPYNEQFF
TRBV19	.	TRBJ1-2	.	TGTGCCAGTAACCCTCAGGGTCGTGGCTACACCTTC	CASNPQGRGYTF
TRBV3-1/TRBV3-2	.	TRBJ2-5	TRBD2	TGTGCCAGCAGCCCTACTAGCGGGAGGGCCTGGGAGACCCAGTACTTC	CASSPTSGRAWETQYF
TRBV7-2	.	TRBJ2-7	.	TGTGCCAGCAGCTTGCGGGTTCAAACCTACGAGCAGTACTTC	CASSLRVQTYEQYF
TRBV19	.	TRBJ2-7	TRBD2	TGTGCCAGTAGCCCAGCTAGCGGGAGGGCCCACGAGCAGTACTTC	CASSPASGRAHEQYF
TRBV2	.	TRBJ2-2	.	TGTGCCAGCAGTGAACAGGGGTCCGCCGGGGAGCTGTTTTTT	CASSEQGSAGELFF